The sequence of this TCR beta chain was determined in a study of CD8+ T cells in alopecia areata. Extracted RNA was reverse transcribed, and the resulting cDNA served as sequencing template. Clones were sequenced by immunoSEQ multiplex PCR, and TCRdb holds only the in-frame ones, with some missing. The sample lists about 200,000 clones, about three fifths occurring once. This sample's treatment: oral pan-JAK inhibitor, 5-10 mg twice daily. This CDR3 has 12 amino acids. From germline, CDR1 is MNHEY and CDR2 SVGAGI. The V end was cut by 5 bases, the J end by 1 base, with 5 bases between. The TCR originated in a human donor with alopecia areata. The genes are TRBV6-5 and TRBJ1-2; the D is unclear. This specimen consisted of CD4+ T cells sorted from blood, obtained at week 4, from a patient treated with tofacitinib. In DNA form, the CDR3 reads TGTGCCAGCAGTCCGAATAACTATGGCTACACCTTC. Translation: CASSPNNYGYTF.